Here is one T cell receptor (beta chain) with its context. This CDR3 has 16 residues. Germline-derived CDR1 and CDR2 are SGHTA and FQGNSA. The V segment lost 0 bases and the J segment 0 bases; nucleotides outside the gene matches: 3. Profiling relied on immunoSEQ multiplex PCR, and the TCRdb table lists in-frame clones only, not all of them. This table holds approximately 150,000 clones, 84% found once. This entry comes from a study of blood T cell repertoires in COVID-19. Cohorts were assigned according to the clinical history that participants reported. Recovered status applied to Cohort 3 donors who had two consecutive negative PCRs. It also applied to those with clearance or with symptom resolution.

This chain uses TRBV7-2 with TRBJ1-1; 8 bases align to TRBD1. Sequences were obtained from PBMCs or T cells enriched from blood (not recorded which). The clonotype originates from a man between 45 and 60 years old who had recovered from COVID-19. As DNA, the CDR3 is TGTGCCAGCAGCTTAGCCCTACAGGGGGTGAACACTGAAGCTTTCTTT. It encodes CASSLALQGVNTEAFF.